These T cell receptor beta chains were read from a single sample in a study of shared T cell receptors in the human thymus. Produced via immunoSEQ multiplex PCR; TCRdb's table is partial and in-frame only. Of over 350,000 clones listed, approximately 95% are singletons. The sample consisted of thymocytes. The receptors shown here come from a human donor. Both conserved end residues are part of each CDR3. D genes are given only for firm matches. The size entry is marked missing in some rows and otherwise reads once, few, many or a size class.

v_gene	abundance	d_gene	j_gene	CDR3aa	CDR3nt
TRBV21-1	once	.	TRBJ2-3	CASSNGSASPFIDTQYF	TGTGCCAGCAGCAATGGTTCGGCTAGTCCCTTTATAGATACGCAGTATTTT
TRBV30	.	.	TRBJ2-4	CAWSVPGVLAKNIQYF	TGTGCCTGGAGTGTTCCAGGAGTGCTAGCCAAAAACATTCAGTACTTC
TRBV18	.	.	TRBJ2-7	CASSPPNRLSSYEQYF	TGTGCCAGCTCACCACCTAACAGGCTTAGCTCCTACGAGCAGTACTTC
TRBV5-6	.	.	TRBJ2-2	CASSLQVDGELFF	TGTGCCAGCAGCTTACAGGTCGACGGGGAGCTGTTTTTT
TRBV14	.	.	TRBJ2-3	CASSHPDYRDTQYF	TGTGCCAGCAGCCATCCCGACTACAGGGATACGCAGTATTTT
TRBV7-3	.	.	TRBJ2-2	CASSLSATLTGELFF	TGTGCCAGCAGCTTAAGCGCGACTCTTACCGGGGAGCTGTTTTTT
TRBV7-9	.	.	TRBJ2-7	CASSSVNRVYEQYF	TGTGCCAGCAGCTCCGTCAACAGGGTCTACGAGCAGTACTTC
TRBV6-4	.	.	TRBJ2-5	CASSDSGSPETQYF	TGTGCCAGCAGTGACTCAGGCTCCCCAGAGACCCAGTACTTC
TRBV6-6	.	.	TRBJ2-7	CASSPTPGGGSNEQYF	TGTGCCAGCAGTCCCACCCCGGGTGGAGGGTCCAACGAGCAGTACTTC
TRBV18	.	TRBD1	TRBJ2-7	CASSPEYLVRDRGSYEQYF	TGTGCCAGCTCACCAGAATACCTGGTCCGGGACAGGGGGTCCTACGAGCAGTACTTC
TRBV4-2	.	.	TRBJ2-7	CASSHSPRREYYEQYF	TGTGCCAGCAGCCATTCCCCCAGGCGGGAATACTACGAGCAGTACTTC
TRBV4-1	once	.	TRBJ2-1	CASSQVPGGSNEQFF	TGCGCCAGCAGCCAAGTCCCAGGAGGTTCAAATGAGCAGTTCTTC
TRBV2	.	TRBD2	TRBJ2-1	CASYVSTAGGLYEQFF	TGTGCCAGCTATGTTTCAACAGCGGGAGGACTTTATGAGCAGTTCTTC
TRBV5-4	once	.	TRBJ1-3	CASSFGESSGNTIYF	TGTGCCAGCAGCTTCGGAGAGAGCTCTGGAAACACCATATATTTT
TRBV7-6	.	.	TRBJ1-5	CASSLRGDNQPQHF	TGTGCCAGCAGCTTAAGGGGAGACAATCAGCCCCAGCATTTT
TRBV30	.	TRBD2	TRBJ2-3	CAQRAGGPYTQYF	TGTGCCCAACGAGCGGGAGGTCCGTATACGCAGTATTTT
TRBV19	.	TRBD2	TRBJ2-1	CASSIDTFWLTSGIPGEQFF	TGTGCCAGTAGTATAGACACATTCTGGTTGACTAGCGGGATCCCCGGGGAGCAGTTCTTC
TRBV27	.	.	TRBJ2-7	CASSPTGDRAYEQYF	TGTGCCAGCAGTCCAACAGGCGATAGAGCCTACGAGCAGTACTTC
TRBV4-3	once	.	TRBJ2-1	CASSQDERYEQFF	TGCGCCAGCAGCCAAGATGAGAGGTATGAGCAGTTCTTC
TRBV6-1	once	TRBD1	TRBJ2-3	CASSRRGRTDTQYF	TGTGCCAGCAGCCGCAGGGGGCGCACAGATACGCAGTATTTT
TRBV27	.	TRBD1	TRBJ1-1	CASSPTTGQGEAFF	TGTGCCAGCAGTCCTACCACCGGACAGGGGGAAGCTTTCTTT
TRBV2	.	.	TRBJ1-5	CASSETRSNQPQHF	TGTGCCAGCAGTGAAACCCGGAGCAATCAGCCCCAGCATTTT
TRBV14	.	TRBD1	TRBJ2-5	CASSQIDGTGLQETQYF	TGTGCCAGCAGCCAAATTGATGGGACAGGCCTACAAGAGACCCAGTACTTC
TRBV2	once	.	TRBJ2-5	CASSVCNTQTTGSQYF	TGTGCCAGCAGTGTATGCAACACACAAACCACAGGGTCCCAGTACTTC
TRBV28	.	TRBD2	TRBJ2-1	CAAVCSGRYPTYNEQFF	TGTGCCGCAGTTTGTAGCGGGAGGTACCCCACCTACAATGAGCAGTTCTTC
TRBV15	.	.	TRBJ2-2	CATSRGHNTGELFF	TGTGCCACCAGCAGAGGACATAACACCGGGGAGCTGTTTTTT
TRBV28	once	.	TRBJ2-2	CASSFDTGELFF	TGTGCCAGCAGTTTCGACACCGGGGAGCTGTTTTTT
TRBV28	.	TRBD1	TRBJ2-6	CASSPGTGAGANVLTF	TGTGCCAGCAGTCCCGGGACAGGGGCTGGGGCCAACGTCCTGACTTTC
TRBV10-1	.	.	TRBJ1-4	CASSESGPSPGIVKKLFF	TGCGCCAGCAGTGAGTCAGGGCCGTCTCCAGGGATTGTGAAAAAACTGTTTTTT
TRBV19	once	.	TRBJ2-2	CASSARVIVGELFF	TGTGCCAGTAGTGCTCGGGTGATTGTCGGGGAGCTGTTTTTT
TRBV9	.	TRBD2	TRBJ2-7	CASSAGGSPRGEQYF	TGTGCCAGCAGCGCGGGGGGATCCCCACGGGGCGAGCAGTACTTC
TRBV5-4	once	TRBD1	TRBJ1-1	CASSLAFWTGMNTEAFF	TGTGCCAGCAGCTTGGCCTTTTGGACAGGGATGAACACTGAAGCTTTCTTT
TRBV5-1	.	.	TRBJ2-3	CASRKQLGGAGDTQYF	TGCGCCAGCCGCAAGCAACTAGGGGGGGCCGGAGATACGCAGTATTTT
TRBV4-1	.	.	TRBJ2-1	CASRFYTGSYNEQFF	TGCGCCAGCAGATTTTATACGGGCTCCTACAATGAGCAGTTCTTC
TRBV21-1	.	.	TRBJ1-1	CASSRRAMGTGKSEAFF	TGTGCCAGCAGCCGACGCGCGATGGGGACAGGGAAGTCTGAAGCTTTCTTT
TRBV7-6	.	.	TRBJ1-4	CASSLERARGGEKLFF	TGTGCCAGCAGCTTAGAGAGAGCTCGAGGAGGTGAAAAACTGTTTTTT
TRBV7-9	.	TRBD2	TRBJ2-1	CASSHSGRVREYEQFF	TGTGCCAGCAGTCACAGCGGGAGGGTAAGAGAATATGAGCAGTTCTTC
TRBV10-1	.	.	TRBJ2-5	CASSEERQETQYF	TGCGCCAGCAGTGAGGAGCGGCAAGAGACCCAGTACTTC
TRBV4-1	.	.	TRBJ2-5	CASSSRGSLQETQYF	TGCGCCAGCTCTTCTCGGGGCAGCCTCCAGGAGACCCAGTACTTC
TRBV27	.	TRBD1	TRBJ2-5	CASRLSGQGAFETQYF	TGTGCCAGCAGACTGTCGGGACAGGGGGCGTTTGAGACCCAGTACTTC
TRBV2	once	TRBD2	TRBJ2-1	CASTGTSGRYNEQFF	TGTGCCAGCACCGGGACTAGCGGGCGATACAATGAGCAGTTCTTC